This TCR beta chain emerged from a study of technical replicates of blood from several donors. Germline V lookup: CDR1 MDHEN, CDR2 SYDVKM. CDR3 length equals 18 residues. The germline V and J ends were trimmed by 3 bases and 6 bases, with 25 bases remaining between them. Produced via immunoSEQ multiplex PCR; TCRdb's table is partial and in-frame only. The table includes 75,000 to 90,000 clones, about 96% detected once. The clonotype was recovered from a human donor in good health. The sample comprised T cells isolated from PBMCs. This chain connects TRBV28 to TRBJ2-3; D is possibly TRBD2 (7 bases). Written as DNA, the CDR3 is TGTGCCAGCAGTTTTGCGGGGGCTAAGGCAGTGCCCCCGGATACGCAGTATTTT. Translating gives CASSFAGAKAVPPDTQYF.